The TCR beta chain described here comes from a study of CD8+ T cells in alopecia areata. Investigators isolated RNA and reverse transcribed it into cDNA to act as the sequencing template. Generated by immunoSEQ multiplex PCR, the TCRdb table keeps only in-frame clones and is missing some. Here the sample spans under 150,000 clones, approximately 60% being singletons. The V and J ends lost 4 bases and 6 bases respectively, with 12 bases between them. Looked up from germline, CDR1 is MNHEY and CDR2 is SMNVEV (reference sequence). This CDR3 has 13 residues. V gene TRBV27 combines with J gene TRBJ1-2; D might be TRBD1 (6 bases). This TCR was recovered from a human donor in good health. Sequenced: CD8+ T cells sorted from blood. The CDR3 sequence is CASSSSRGDGYTF. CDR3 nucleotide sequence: TGTGCCAGCAGTTCTTCCAGGGGTGATGGCTACACCTTC.